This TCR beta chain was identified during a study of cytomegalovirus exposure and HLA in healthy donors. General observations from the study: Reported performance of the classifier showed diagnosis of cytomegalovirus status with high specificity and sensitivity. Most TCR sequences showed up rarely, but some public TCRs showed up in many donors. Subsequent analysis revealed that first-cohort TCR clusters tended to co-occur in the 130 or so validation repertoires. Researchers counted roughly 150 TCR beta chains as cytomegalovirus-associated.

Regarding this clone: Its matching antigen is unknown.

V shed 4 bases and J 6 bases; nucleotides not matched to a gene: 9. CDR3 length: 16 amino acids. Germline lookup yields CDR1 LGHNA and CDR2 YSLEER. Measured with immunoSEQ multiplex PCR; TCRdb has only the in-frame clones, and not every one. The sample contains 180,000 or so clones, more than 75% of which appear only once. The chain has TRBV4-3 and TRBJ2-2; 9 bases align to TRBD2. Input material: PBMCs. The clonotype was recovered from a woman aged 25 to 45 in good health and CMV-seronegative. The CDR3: CASSPRGGGEPGELFF. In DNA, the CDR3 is TGCGCCAGCAGCCCTCGGGGCGGGGGGGAACCCGGGGAGCTGTTTTTT.